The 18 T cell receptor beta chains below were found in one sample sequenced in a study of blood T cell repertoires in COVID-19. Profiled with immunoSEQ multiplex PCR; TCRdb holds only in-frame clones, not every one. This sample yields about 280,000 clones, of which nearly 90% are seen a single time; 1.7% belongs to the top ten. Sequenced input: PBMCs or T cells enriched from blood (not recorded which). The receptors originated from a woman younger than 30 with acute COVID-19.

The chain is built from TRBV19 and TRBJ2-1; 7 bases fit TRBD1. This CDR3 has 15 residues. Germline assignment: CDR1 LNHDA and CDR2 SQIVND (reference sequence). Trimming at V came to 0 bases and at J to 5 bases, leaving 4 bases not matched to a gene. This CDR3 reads CASSIDGTAHNEQFF. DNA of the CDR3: TGTGCCAGTAGTATAGATGGGACAGCTCACAATGAGCAGTTCTTC.

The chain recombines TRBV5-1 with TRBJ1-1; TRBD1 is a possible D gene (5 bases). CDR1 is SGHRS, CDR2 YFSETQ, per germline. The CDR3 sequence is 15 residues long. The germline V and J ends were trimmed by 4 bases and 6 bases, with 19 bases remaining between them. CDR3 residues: CASSLRGGDWSEAFF. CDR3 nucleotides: TGCGCCAGCAGCCTCCGTGGGGGGGATTGGTCTGAAGCTTTCTTT.

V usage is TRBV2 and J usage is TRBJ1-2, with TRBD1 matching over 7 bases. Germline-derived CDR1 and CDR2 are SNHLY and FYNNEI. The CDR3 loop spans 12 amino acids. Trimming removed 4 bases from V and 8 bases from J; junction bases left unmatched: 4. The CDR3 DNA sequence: TGTGCCAGCAGTGCGGACAGGATGGGCTACACCTTC. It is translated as CASSADRMGYTF.

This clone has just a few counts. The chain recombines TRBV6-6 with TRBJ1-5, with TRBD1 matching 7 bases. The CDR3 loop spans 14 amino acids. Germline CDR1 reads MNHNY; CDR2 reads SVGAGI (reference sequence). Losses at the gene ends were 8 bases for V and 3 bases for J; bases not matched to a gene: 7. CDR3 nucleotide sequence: TGTGCCAGCCAAAGTACAGGGGCCAATCAGCCCCAGCATTTT. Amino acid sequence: CASQSTGANQPQHF.

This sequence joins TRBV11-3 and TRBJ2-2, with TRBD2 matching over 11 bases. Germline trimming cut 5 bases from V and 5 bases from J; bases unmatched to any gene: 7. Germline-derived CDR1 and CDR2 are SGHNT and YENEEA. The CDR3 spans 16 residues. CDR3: CASSTSGSLRTGELFF. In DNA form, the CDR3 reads TGTGCCAGCAGCACTAGCGGGAGTTTGAGGACCGGGGAGCTGTTTTTT.

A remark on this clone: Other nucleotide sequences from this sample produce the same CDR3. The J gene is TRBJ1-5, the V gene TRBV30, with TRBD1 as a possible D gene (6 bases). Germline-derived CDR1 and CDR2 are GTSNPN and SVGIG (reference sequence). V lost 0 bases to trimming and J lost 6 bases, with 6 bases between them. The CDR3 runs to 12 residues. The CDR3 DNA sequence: TGTGCCTGGAGTGTACAGGGTCAGCCCCAGCATTTT. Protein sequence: CAWSVQGQPQHF. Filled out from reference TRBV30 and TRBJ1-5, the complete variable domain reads SQTIHQWPATLVQPVGSPLSLECTVEGTSNPNLYWYRQAAGRGLQLLFYSVGIGQISSEVPQNLSASRPQDRQFILSSKKLLLSDSGFYLCAWSVQGQPQHFGDGTRLSIL.

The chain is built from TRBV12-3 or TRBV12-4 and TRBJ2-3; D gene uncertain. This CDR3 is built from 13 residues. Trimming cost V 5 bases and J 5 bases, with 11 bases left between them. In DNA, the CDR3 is TGTGCCAGCAGTACCAAGCAGGTAGATACGCAGTATTTT. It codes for CASSTKQVDTQYF.

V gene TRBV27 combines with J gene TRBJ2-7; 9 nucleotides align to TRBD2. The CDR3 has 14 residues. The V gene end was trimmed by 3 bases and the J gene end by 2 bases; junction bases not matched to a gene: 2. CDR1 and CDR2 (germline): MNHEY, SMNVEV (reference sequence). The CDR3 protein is CASSLREGTYEQYF. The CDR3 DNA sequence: TGTGCCAGCAGTTTGCGGGAGGGGACCTACGAGCAGTACTTC.

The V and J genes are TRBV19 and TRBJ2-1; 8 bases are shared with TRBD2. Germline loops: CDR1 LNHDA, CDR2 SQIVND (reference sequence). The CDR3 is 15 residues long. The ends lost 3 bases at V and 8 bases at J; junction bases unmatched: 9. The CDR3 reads CASSIGGLVSYEQFF. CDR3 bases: TGTGCCAGTAGTATCGGGGGACTAGTTTCTTATGAGCAGTTCTTC.

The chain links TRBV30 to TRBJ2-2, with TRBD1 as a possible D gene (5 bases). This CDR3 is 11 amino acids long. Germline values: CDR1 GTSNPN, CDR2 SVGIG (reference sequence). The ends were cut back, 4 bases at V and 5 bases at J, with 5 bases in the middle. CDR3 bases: TGTGCCTGGACAGGGACCGGGGAGCTGTTTTTT. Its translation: CAWTGTGELFF.

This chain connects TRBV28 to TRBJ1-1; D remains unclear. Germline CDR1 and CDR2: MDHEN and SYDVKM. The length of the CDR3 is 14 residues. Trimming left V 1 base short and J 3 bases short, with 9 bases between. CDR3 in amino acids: CASSLFGSHTEAFF. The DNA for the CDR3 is TGTGCCAGCAGTTTATTCGGGTCGCACACTGAAGCTTTCTTT.

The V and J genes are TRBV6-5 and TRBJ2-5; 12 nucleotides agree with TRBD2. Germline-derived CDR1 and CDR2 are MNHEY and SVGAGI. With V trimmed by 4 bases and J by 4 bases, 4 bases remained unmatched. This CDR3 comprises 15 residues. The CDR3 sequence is CASSSSGRAGETQYF. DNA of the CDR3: TGTGCCAGCAGTTCTAGCGGGAGGGCCGGAGAGACCCAGTACTTC.

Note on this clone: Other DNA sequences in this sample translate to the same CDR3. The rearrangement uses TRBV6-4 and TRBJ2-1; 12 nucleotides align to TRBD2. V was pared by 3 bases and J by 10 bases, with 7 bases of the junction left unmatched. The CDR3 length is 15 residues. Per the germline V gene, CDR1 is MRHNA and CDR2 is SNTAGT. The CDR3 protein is CASSDLAGGPNEQFF. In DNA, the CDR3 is TGTGCCAGCAGTGATCTAGCGGGAGGGCCGAACGAGCAGTTCTTC.

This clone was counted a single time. In DNA, the CDR3 is TGTGCCTGGAGTGCCCTCCGACAGGGAGGTACAGATACGCAGTATTTT. Translating gives CAWSALRQGGTDTQYF. J is TRBJ2-3 and V is TRBV30; D might be TRBD1 (7 bases). V lost 1 base and J lost 3, with 17 bases in between. Germline-derived CDR1 and CDR2 are GTSNPN and SVGIG (reference sequence). The CDR3 consists of 16 residues.

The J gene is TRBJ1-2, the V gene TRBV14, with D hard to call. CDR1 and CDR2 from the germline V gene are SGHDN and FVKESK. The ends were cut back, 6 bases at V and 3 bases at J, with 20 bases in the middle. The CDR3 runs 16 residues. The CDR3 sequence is CASSLAWSGLDYGYTF. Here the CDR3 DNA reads TGTGCCAGCAGTCTTGCCTGGTCGGGTTTGGACTATGGCTACACCTTC.

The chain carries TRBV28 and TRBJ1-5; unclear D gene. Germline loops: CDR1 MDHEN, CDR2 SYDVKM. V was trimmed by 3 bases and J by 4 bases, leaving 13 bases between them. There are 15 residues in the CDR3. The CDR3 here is CASSFAAVTNQPQHF. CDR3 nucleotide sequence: TGTGCCAGCAGTTTCGCGGCAGTTACGAATCAGCCCCAGCATTTT.

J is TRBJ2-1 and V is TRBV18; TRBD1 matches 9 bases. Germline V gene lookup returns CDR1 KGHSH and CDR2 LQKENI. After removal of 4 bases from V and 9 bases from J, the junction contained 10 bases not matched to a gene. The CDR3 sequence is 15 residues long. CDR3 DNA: TGTGCCAGCTCACTAACAGGGGGCGCAGTTGTTGAGCAGTTCTTC. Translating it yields CASSLTGGAVVEQFF.

In DNA form, the CDR3 reads TGTGCCAGCAGCTCCAACAGACAGAGGGAGACCCAGTACTTC. This sequence encodes CASSSNRQRETQYF. The V gene is TRBV5-5, the J gene TRBJ2-5, with D possibly matching TRBD1 (5 bases). Trimming took off 3 bases at V and 5 bases at J, with 14 bases between the two ends. This CDR3 contains 14 residues. The germline gives CDR1 SGHKS, CDR2 YYEKEE (reference sequence).